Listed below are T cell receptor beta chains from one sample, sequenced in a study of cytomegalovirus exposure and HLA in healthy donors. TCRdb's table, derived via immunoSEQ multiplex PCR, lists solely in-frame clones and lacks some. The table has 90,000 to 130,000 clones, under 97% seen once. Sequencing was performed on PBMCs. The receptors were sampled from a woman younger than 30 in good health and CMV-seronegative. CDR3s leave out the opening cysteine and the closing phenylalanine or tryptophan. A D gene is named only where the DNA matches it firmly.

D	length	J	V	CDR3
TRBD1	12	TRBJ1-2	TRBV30	AWSPGTVPYGYT
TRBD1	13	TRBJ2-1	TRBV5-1	ASRPGTAPYNEQF
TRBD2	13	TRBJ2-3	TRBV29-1	SVEGSGTSVDTQY
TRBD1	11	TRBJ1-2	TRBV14	ASSQELGQGNT
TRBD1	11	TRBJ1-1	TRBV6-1	ASHRQGSTEAF
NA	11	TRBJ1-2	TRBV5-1	ASSPGGGRGYT
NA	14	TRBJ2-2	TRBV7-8	ASSTQVRGATGELF
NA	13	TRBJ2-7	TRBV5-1	ASSPLAQGKYEQY
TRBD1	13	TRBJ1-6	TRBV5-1	ASAGQGAFSSPLH
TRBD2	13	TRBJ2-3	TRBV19	ASRGGGAGKDTQY
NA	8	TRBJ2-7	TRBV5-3	ARSLIEQY
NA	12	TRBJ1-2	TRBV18	ASSPGAIVSGYT
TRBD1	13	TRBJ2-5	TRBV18	ASSRGTGPQETQY
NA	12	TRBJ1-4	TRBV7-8	ASSYGQSNEKLF
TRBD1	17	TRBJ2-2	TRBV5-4	ASSSGGVAGALNTGELF
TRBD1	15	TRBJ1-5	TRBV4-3	ASSQDGARGVNQPQH
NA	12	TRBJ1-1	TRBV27	ASSLWEGNTEAF
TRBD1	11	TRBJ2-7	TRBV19	ASSKTGAGEQY
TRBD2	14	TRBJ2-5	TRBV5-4	ASSSYSGGARETQY
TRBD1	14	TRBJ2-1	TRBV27	ASSFITGGPYNEQF
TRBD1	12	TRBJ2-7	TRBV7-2	ASSLDRGRFEQY
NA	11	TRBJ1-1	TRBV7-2	ASSLDFQLGAF
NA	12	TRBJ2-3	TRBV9	ASSGDSYTDTQY
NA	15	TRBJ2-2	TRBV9	ASSVSREEANTGELF
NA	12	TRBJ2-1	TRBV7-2	ASSGGASYNEQF
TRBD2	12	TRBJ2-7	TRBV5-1	ASSGLAGRDEQY